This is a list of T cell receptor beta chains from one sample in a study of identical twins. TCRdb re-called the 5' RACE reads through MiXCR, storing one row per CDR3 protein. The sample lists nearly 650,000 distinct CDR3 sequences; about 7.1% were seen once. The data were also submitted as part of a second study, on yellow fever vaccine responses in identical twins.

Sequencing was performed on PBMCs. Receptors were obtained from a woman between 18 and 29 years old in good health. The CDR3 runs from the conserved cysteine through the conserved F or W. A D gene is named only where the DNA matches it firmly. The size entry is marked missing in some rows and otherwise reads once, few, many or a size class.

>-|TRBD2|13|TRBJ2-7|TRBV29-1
TGCAGCGTGAGGACTAGCGGCACCTACGAGCAGTACTTC
CSVRTSGTYEQYF
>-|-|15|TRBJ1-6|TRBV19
TGTGCCAGTAGTATAGATCTTGGAGGGAGTGGACCCCTCCACTTT
CASSIDLGGSGPLHF
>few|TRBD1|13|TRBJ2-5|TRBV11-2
TGTGCCAGCAGCCGGGACAGGGTTGAGACCCAGTACTTC
CASSRDRVETQYF
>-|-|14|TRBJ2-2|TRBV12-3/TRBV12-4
TGTGCCAGCAGTTTAGGACCCGGGGGCGGGGAGCTGTTTTTT
CASSLGPGGGELFF
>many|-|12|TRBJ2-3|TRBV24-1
TGTGCCACCGGGACGATAACAGATACGCAGTATTTT
CATGTITDTQYF
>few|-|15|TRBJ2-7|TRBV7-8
TGTGCCAGCAGCTTAGCGCCGGGTTATCCCTACGAGCAGTACTTC
CASSLAPGYPYEQYF
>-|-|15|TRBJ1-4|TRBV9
TGTGCCAGCAGCCCTGGGGAAGCAACTAATGAAAAACTGTTTTTT
CASSPGEATNEKLFF
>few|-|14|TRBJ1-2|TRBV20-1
TGCAGTGCTAGAGGGGGCACCGGTTTGAGTGGCTACACCTTC
CSARGGTGLSGYTF
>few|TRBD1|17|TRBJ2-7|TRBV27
TGTGCCAGCAGTCTACGCCGGACAGGGGGGGGGACCTACGAGCAGTACTTC
CASSLRRTGGGTYEQYF
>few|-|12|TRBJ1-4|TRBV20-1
TGCAGTGCTAGACAGGATAATGAAAAACTGTTTTTT
CSARQDNEKLFF
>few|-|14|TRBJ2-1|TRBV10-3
TGTGCCATCAGGAGTGGGGACAAGTACAATGAGCAGTTCTTC
CAIRSGDKYNEQFF
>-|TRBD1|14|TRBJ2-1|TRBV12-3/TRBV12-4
TGTGCCAGCACCCGAACAGGGGGTTACAATGAGCAGTTCTTC
CASTRTGGYNEQFF
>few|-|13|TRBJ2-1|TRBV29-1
TGCAGCGTTGCCGGGCGCTCCTACAATGAGCAGTTCTTC
CSVAGRSYNEQFF
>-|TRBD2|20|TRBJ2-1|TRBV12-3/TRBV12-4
TGTGCCAGCAGGGGAACGGGACTAGCGCTTCCGGGGGGGACCTTCTATGAGCAGTTCTTC
CASRGTGLALPGGTFYEQFF
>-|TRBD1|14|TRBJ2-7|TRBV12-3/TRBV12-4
TGTGCCAGCAACGGACAGGGGTCGTCCTACGAGCAGTACTTC
CASNGQGSSYEQYF
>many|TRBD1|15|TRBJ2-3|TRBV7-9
TGTGCCAGCAGCATGGGACAGGGAAGCACAGATACGCAGTATTTT
CASSMGQGSTDTQYF
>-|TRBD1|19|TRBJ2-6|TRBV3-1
TGTGCCAGCAGCCTCTTAGGGACAGGGGGTTTGTTCGGGGCCAACGTCCAGACTTTC
CASSLLGTGGLFGANVQTF
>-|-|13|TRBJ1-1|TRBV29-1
TGCAGCGTATCAGGGTCGGCGAACACTGAAGCTTTCTTT
CSVSGSANTEAFF
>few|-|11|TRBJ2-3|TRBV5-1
TGCGCCAGCCACGGGACAGATACGCAGTATTTT
CASHGTDTQYF
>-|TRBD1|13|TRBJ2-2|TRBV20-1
TGCAGTGCTAGCAGACAGGGGGCCGGGGAGCTGTTTTTT
CSASRQGAGELFF
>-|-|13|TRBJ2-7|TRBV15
TGTGCCACCAGCAGAGATCTGTCCTACGAGCAGTACTTC
CATSRDLSYEQYF
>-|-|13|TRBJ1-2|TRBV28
TGTGCCAGCAGTCCGGACGCGATCTATGGCTACACCTTC
CASSPDAIYGYTF
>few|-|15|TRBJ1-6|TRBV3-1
TGTGCCAGCAGCCACGAACCTCGGGCTCATTCACCCCTCCACTTT
CASSHEPRAHSPLHF
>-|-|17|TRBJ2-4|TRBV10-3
TGTGCCATCAGTCCCTGGGGTCCCTCGGGAAACCCGGGCATTCAGTACTTC
CAISPWGPSGNPGIQYF
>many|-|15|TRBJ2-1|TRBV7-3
TGTGCCAGCAGCTTAAAACGGAGCTCCTACAATGAGCAGTTCTTC
CASSLKRSSYNEQFF
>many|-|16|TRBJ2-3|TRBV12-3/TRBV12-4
TGTGCCAGCAGCCAAACTTCGGGGGCCCGCACAGATACGCAGTATTTT
CASSQTSGARTDTQYF
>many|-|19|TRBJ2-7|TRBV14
TGTGCCAGCAGCCAAGCGTACCCGACCGGGACACGAATTCTCTACGAGCAGTACTTC
CASSQAYPTGTRILYEQYF
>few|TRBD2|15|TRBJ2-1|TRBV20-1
TGCAGTGCTAGAGCATCACTAGCGGCGGTGAATGAGCAGTTCTTC
CSARASLAAVNEQFF
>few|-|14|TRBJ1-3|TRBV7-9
TGTGCCAGCAGCCGCCCCGGGGCTGGAAACACCATATATTTT
CASSRPGAGNTIYF
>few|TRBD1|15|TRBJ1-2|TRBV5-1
TGCGCCAGCAGCACCACCGGGACAGGGGCTTTTGGCTACACCTTC
CASSTTGTGAFGYTF
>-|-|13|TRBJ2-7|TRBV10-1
TGCGCCAGCAGTGATCGGGTCTTGGGGGAGCAGTACTTC
CASSDRVLGEQYF
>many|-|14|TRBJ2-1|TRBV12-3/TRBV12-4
TGTGCCAGCAGTTTGGATAGGGGGTACAATGAGCAGTTCTTC
CASSLDRGYNEQFF
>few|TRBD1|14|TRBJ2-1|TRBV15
TGTGCCACCAGCTCCGGGACAGGGGGCAATGAGCAGTTCTTC
CATSSGTGGNEQFF
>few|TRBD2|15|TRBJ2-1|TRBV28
TGTGCCAGCAGTTTTATTGCGGGAGGGTGGAATGAGCAGTTCTTC
CASSFIAGGWNEQFF
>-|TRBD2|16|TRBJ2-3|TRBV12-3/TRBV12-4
TGTGCCAGCAGCCATCCACTAGCGGGTAGCACAGATACGCAGTATTTT
CASSHPLAGSTDTQYF
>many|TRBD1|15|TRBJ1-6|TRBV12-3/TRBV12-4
TGTGCCAGCAGGCGAGGACAGGGCGGTAATTCACCCCTCCACTTT
CASRRGQGGNSPLHF
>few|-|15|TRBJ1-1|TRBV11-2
TGTGCCAGCAGCCTACCGGGACTGACAAACACTGAAGCTTTCTTT
CASSLPGLTNTEAFF
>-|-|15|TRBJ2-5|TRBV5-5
TGTGCCAGCAGCTTGTACCAGGGGAGACAAGAGACCCAGTACTTC
CASSLYQGRQETQYF
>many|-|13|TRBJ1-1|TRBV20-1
TGCAGTGCTAGAGGCGTCTATCTAACTGAAGCTTTCTTT
CSARGVYLTEAFF
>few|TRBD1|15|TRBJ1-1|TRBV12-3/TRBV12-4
TGTGCCAGCACGCACCAGGGGGCGGTGAACACTGAAGCTTTCTTT
CASTHQGAVNTEAFF
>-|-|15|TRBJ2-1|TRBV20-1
TGCTGTGCTAGTCGGGGGCGCGAGGTGCGGAATGAGCAGTTCTTC
CCASRGREVRNEQFF
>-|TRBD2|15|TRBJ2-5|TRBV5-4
TGTGCCAGCAGCTTGGGTGGACTAGCGGGAACGACCCAGTACTTC
CASSLGGLAGTTQYF
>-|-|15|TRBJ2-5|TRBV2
TGTGCCAGCAGTGAAGCGGCCAGCCTCCAAGAGACCCAGTACTTC
CASSEAASLQETQYF
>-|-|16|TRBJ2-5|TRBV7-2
TGTGCCAGCAGCTTAAATTCATTAGGGGTGAAAGAGACCCAGTACTTC
CASSLNSLGVKETQYF
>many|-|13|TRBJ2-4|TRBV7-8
TGTGCCAGCAGCTTAGGAGGGCCGGACATTCAGTACTTC
CASSLGGPDIQYF
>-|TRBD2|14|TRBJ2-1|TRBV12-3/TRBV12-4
TGTGCCAGCAGTTTGACTAGCTTCTACAATGAGCAGTTCTTC
CASSLTSFYNEQFF
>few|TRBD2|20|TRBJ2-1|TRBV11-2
TGTGCCAGCAGCTTAAGATCCGAAGCGGGGATTGCTTCGGTTAAAAGTGAGCAGTTCTTC
CASSLRSEAGIASVKSEQFF
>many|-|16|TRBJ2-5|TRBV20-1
TGCAGTGCCGAATCGACCCCTCAGGGACGGAGGGAGACCCAGTACTTC
CSAESTPQGRRETQYF
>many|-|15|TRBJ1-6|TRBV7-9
TGTGCCAGCAGCTACAGTGCGGGGAGCGATTCACCCCTCCACTTT
CASSYSAGSDSPLHF
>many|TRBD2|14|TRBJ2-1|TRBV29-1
TGCAGCGTACGCATTAGCGGGAGGGGCCATGAGCAGTTCTTC
CSVRISGRGHEQFF
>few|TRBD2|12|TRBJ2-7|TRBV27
TGTGCCACAGCGGGAGCTTTTTACGAGCAGTACTTC
CATAGAFYEQYF
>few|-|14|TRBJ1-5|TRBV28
TGTGCCAGCAAATACTACACGGGGAATCAGCCCCAGCATTTT
CASKYYTGNQPQHF
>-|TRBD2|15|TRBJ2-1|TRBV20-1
TGCAGTGCTAGAGGCGGACTAGCGGGAGCTTTATGGCAGTTCTTC
CSARGGLAGALWQFF
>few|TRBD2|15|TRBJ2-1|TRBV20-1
TGCAGTGCTAGATCCGGCGGTAGCGGGGGGAATGAGCAGTTCTTC
CSARSGGSGGNEQFF
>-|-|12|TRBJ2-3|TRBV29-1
TGCACCGGCGAGGGCAACACAGATACGCAGTATTTT
CTGEGNTDTQYF
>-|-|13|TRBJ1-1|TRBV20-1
TGCAGTGCTTTAGCAGGAGTGAACACTGAAGCTTTCTTT
CSALAGVNTEAFF
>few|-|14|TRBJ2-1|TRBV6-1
TGTGCCAGCAGTGAAGGGGGACCGAACAATGAGCAGTTCTTC
CASSEGGPNNEQFF
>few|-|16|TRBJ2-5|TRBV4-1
TGCGCCAGCAGCCAAGATGGGAGCGGTAACCAAGAGACCCAGTACTTC
CASSQDGSGNQETQYF
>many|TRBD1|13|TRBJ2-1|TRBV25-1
TGTGCCAGCAGTGTCATAGCGGGACAGGGGTTATTCTTC
CASSVIAGQGLFF
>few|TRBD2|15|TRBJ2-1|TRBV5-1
TGCGCCAGCAGCCCGGGACTAGGGCTTTCCAATGAGCAGTTCTTC
CASSPGLGLSNEQFF